This TCR beta chain appears in the sequencing data of a study of neurological immune-mediated disorders. Study-wide results and caveats: None of the CDR3 amino acid sequences of expanded clones were shared across subjects, and this suggested private repertoires in all groups. Grouping of repertoires by phylogeny put those of 18 of 34 multiple sclerosis patients into a single related-CDR3 cluster, a possible signature.

This clonotype was seen many times. Its antigen is still unknown. The CDR3 is 14 residues long. The V gene's germline CDR1 is SEHNR and CDR2 FQNEAQ (reference sequence). Trimming cost V 5 bases and J 4 bases, with 14 bases left between them. TCRdb called the 5' RACE reads again in MiXCR, with one record for every CDR3 protein. The profile covers 70,000 or so distinct CDR3 sequences, with 5.2% appearing a single time and approximately 2.6% taken by the ten largest. The sequencing sample was made of PBMCs. The chain uses TRBV7-9 and TRBJ1-2; D gene unclear. The origin of this receptor is a woman in her twenties or thirties with multiple sclerosis. In DNA form, the CDR3 reads TGTGCCAGCAGCCCCCCCGGCTTAGGCTATGGCTACACCTTC. This sequence encodes CASSPPGLGYGYTF.